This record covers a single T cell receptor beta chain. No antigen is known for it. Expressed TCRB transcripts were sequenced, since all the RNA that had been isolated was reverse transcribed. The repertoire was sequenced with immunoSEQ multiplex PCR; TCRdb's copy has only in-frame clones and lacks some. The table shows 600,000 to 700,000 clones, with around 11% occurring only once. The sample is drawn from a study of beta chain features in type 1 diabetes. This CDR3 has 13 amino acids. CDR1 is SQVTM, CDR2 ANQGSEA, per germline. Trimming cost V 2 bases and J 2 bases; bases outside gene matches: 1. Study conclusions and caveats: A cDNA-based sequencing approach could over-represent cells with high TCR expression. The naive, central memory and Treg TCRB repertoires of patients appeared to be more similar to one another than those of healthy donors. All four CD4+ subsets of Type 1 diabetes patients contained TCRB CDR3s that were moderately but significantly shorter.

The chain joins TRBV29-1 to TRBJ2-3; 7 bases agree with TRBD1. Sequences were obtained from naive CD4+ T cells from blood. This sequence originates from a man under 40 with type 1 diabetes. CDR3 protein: CSVEQGVTDTQYF. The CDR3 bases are TGCAGCGTTGAACAGGGGGTCACAGATACGCAGTATTTT.